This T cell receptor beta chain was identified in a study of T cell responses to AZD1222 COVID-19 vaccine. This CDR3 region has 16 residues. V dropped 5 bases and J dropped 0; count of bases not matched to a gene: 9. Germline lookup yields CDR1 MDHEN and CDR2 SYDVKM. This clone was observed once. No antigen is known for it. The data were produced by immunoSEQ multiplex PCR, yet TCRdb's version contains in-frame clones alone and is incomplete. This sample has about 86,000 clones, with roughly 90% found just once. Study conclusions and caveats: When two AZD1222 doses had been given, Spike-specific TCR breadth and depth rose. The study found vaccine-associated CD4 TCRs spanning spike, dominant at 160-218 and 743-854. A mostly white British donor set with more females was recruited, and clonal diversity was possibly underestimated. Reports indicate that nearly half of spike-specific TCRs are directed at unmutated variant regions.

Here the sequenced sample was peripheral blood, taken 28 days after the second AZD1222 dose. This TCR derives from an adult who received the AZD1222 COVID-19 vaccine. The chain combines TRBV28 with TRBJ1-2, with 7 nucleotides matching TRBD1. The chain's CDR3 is CASSPGQAPPNYGYTF. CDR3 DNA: TGTGCCAGCAGTCCAGGACAGGCCCCACCTAACTATGGCTACACCTTC.